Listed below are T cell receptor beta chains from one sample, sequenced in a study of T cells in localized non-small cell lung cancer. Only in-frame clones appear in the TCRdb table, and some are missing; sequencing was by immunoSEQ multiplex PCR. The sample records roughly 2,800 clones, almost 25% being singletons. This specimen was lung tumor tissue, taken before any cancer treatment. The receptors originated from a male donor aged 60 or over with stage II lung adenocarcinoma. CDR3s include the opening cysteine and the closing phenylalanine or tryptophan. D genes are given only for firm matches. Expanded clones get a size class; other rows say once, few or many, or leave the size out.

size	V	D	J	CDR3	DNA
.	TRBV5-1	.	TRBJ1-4	CASSDTVGNEKLFF	TGCGCCAGCAGCGACACTGTGGGCAATGAAAAACTGTTTTTT
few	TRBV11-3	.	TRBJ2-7	CASSLVPILYGAYEQYF	TGTGCCAGCAGCTTAGTGCCGATATTATACGGAGCCTACGAGCAGTACTTC
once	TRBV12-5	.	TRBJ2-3	CASGPGTFPDTQYF	TGTGCTAGTGGTCCGGGGACTTTTCCAGATACGCAGTATTTT
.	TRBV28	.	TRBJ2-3	CASSWGALRPGTDTQYF	TGTGCCAGCAGCTGGGGAGCCCTTCGTCCGGGCACAGATACGCAGTATTTT
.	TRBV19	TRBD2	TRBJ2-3	CASSGGSQDTQYF	TGTGCCAGTAGCGGCGGGAGTCAAGATACGCAGTATTTT
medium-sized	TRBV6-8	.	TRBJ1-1	CASSYLFLTGNTEAFF	TGTGCCAGCAGTTACCTATTCCTCACAGGGAACACTGAAGCTTTCTTT
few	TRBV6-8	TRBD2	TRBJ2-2	CAIRVAGDTGELFF	TGTGCCATCAGAGTAGCGGGGGACACCGGGGAGCTGTTTTTT
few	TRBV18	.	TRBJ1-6	CASSPQDTTSPLHF	TGTGCCAGCTCACCCCAAGACACAACTTCACCCCTCCACTTT
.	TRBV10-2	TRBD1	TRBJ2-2	CASSPRTGGRELFF	TGCGCCAGCTCCCCTCGGACAGGGGGCCGGGAGCTGTTTTTT
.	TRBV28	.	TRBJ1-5	CASSWHSDNQPQHF	TGTGCCAGCAGTTGGCACAGCGACAATCAGCCCCAGCATTTT
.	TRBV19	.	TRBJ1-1	CASSIDAGFGEAFF	TGTGCCAGTAGTATAGATGCAGGGTTCGGAGAAGCTTTCTTT
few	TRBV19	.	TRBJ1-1	CAIRATNTEAFF	TGTGCCATCAGGGCCACCAACACTGAAGCTTTCTTT
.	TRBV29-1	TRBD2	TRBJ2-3	CSPRGLADTDTQYF	TGCAGCCCTCGTGGACTAGCGGACACAGATACGCAGTATTTT
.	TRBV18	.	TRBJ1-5	CASSPFEGTNQPQHF	TGTGCCAGCTCCCCCTTCGAGGGGACTAATCAGCCCCAGCATTTT
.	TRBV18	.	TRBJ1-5	CASSPQGNQPQHF	TGTGCCAGCTCACCCCAGGGGAATCAGCCCCAGCATTTT
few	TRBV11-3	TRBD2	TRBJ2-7	CASSLGTSGNYEQYF	TGTGCCAGCAGCTTAGGGACTAGCGGGAACTACGAGCAGTACTTC
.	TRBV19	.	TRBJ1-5	CASNEGGHQPQHF	TGTGCCAGTAATGAGGGGGGTCATCAGCCCCAGCATTTT
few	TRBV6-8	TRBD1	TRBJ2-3	CASSSPPGGTGGVDTQYF	TGTGCCAGCAGTTCTCCACCCGGTGGGACAGGGGGCGTAGATACGCAGTATTTT
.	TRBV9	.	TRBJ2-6	CASRNRAGANVLTF	TGTGCCAGCAGAAACAGGGCCGGGGCCAACGTCCTGACTTTC
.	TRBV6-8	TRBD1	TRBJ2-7	CASSPSPGQHSYEQYF	TGTGCCAGCAGTCCGTCTCCGGGACAGCACTCCTACGAGCAGTACTTC
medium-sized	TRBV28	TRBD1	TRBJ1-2	CASSNTGGGNGYTF	TGTGCCAGCAGTAATACAGGGGGCGGGAATGGCTACACCTTC
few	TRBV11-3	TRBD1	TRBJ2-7	CASSSTTGGPEQYF	TGTGCCAGCAGCTCCACGACAGGGGGCCCCGAGCAGTACTTC
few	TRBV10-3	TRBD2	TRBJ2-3	CAISEPRLAGDTDTQYF	TGTGCCATCAGTGAGCCCCGACTAGCGGGAGACACAGATACGCAGTATTTT
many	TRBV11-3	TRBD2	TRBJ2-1	CASSFLASGNEQFF	TGTGCCAGCAGCTTTTTAGCTAGCGGAAATGAGCAGTTCTTC
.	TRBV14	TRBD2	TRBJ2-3	CASSQASGGPDTQYF	TGTGCCAGCAGCCAAGCTAGCGGGGGGCCAGATACGCAGTATTTT
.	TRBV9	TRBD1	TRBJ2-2	CASSVVGQGGAGELFF	TGTGCCAGCAGCGTAGTGGGACAGGGCGGCGCCGGGGAGCTGTTTTTT
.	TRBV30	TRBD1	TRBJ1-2	CAWRLAGGSGYTF	TGTGCCTGGAGACTAGCAGGGGGCAGTGGCTACACCTTC
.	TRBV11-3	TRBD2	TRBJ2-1	CASSLPAGTYNEQFF	TGTGCCAGCAGCCTCCCAGCGGGAACCTACAATGAGCAGTTCTTC
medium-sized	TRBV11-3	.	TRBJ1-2	CASSRGTPTYGYTF	TGTGCCAGCAGCCGGGGGACCCCAACCTATGGCTACACCTTC
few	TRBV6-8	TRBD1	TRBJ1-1	CASSLDRARTEAFF	TGTGCCAGCAGCCTGGACAGGGCGAGAACTGAAGCTTTCTTT
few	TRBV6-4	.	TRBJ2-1	CASSVGGRLSYNEQFF	TGTGCCAGCAGTGTTGGGGGACGGCTGTCCTACAATGAGCAGTTCTTC
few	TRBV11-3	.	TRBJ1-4	CASSLGGINEKLFF	TGTGCCAGCAGTTTAGGGGGGATTAATGAAAAACTGTTTTTT
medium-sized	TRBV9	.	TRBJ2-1	CASSVEARARRYNEQFF	TGTGCCAGCAGCGTGGAGGCGCGAGCCCGTCGCTACAATGAGCAGTTCTTC
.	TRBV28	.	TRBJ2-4	CASSLGGTVAKNIQYF	TGTGCCAGCAGTTTAGGCGGGACGGTAGCCAAAAACATTCAGTACTTC
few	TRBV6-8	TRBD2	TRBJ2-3	CASSYSRLAGLTDTQYF	TGTGCCAGCAGTTACTCGCGTCTAGCGGGACTCACAGATACGCAGTATTTT
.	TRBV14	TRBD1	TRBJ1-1	CASSLLPTGRTEAFF	TGTGCCAGCAGCCTACTACCGACAGGGCGAACTGAAGCTTTCTTT
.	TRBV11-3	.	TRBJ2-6	CASSLGSRSGANVLTF	TGTGCCAGCAGCTTGGGCAGCCGCTCCGGGGCCAACGTCCTGACTTTC
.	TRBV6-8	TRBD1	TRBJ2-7	CASTTTTGVSSYEQYF	TGTGCCAGCACCACCACGACAGGGGTCAGCTCCTACGAGCAGTACTTC
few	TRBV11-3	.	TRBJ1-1	CASSPLGENTEAFF	TGTGCCAGCAGCCCTCTTGGGGAGAACACTGAAGCTTTCTTT
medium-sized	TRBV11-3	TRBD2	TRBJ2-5	CASSLGGVAGGETQYF	TGTGCCAGCAGCTTAGGTGGGGTGGCGGGAGGGGAGACCCAGTACTTC
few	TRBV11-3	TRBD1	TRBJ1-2	CASSWGTGDGGYTF	TGTGCCAGCAGCTGGGGGACAGGGGATGGTGGCTACACCTTC
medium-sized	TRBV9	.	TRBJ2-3	CASSVVAVSTDTQYF	TGTGCCAGCAGCGTAGTCGCAGTTAGCACAGATACGCAGTATTTT
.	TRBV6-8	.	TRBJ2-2	CASSYSFPATGELFF	TGTGCCAGCAGTTACTCATTCCCGGCCACCGGGGAGCTGTTTTTT
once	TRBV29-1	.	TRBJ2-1	CSVPKPRAASYNEQFF	TGCAGCGTCCCGAAGCCCCGAGCGGCGTCCTACAATGAGCAGTTCTTC
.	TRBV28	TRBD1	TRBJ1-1	CASSLVRGTLNTEAFF	TGTGCCAGCAGTTTAGTCAGGGGGACCCTGAACACTGAAGCTTTCTTT
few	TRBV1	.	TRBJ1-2	CASSQVVGGRGYTF	TGCGCCAGCAGCCAAGTGGTCGGGGGCCGTGGCTACACCTTC